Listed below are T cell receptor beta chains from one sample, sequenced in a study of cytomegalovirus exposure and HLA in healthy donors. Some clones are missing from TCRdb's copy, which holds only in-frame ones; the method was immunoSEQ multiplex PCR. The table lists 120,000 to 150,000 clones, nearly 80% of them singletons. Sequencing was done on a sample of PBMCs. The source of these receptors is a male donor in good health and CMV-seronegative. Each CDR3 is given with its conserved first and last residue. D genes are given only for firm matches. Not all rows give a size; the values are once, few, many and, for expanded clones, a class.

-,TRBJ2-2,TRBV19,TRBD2,CASSILAGANTGELFF,TGTGCCAGTAGTATTTTAGCGGGGGCCAACACCGGGGAGCTGTTTTTT
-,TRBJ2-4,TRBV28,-,CASSSPLPGVNIQYF,TGTGCCAGCAGTTCTCCGCTCCCGGGGGTAAACATTCAGTACTTC
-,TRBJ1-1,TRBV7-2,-,CASRQGTRKTEAFF,TGTGCCAGCAGACAGGGTACGAGAAAAACTGAAGCTTTCTTT
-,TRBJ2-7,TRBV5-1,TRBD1,CASRRQTGGEYEQYF,TGCGCCAGCAGACGACAGACAGGGGGCGAGTACGAGCAGTACTTC
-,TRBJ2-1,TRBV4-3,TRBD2,CASSQASGSFDEQFF,TGCGCCAGCAGCCAAGCTAGCGGGTCTTTCGATGAGCAGTTCTTC
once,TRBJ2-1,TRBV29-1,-,CSVGQVYNEQFF,TGCAGCGTTGGACAGGTTTACAATGAGCAGTTCTTC
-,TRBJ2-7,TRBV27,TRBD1,CASRRDRGLSYEQYF,TGTGCCAGCAGGCGCGACAGGGGGCTTTCCTACGAGCAGTACTTC
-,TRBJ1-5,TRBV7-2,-,CASKQGSSNQPQHF,TGTGCCAGCAAACAGGGCTCTAGCAATCAGCCCCAGCATTTT
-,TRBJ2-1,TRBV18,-,CASSSFEGPNEQFF,TGTGCCAGCTCGTCCTTCGAGGGCCCCAATGAGCAGTTCTTC
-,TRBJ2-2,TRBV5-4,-,CASSLYGQWNTGELFF,TGTGCCAGCAGCTTGTACGGACAGTGGAACACCGGGGAGCTGTTTTTT
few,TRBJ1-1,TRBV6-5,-,CASSYLASTEAFF,TGTGCCAGCAGTTACCTAGCTAGCACTGAAGCTTTCTTT
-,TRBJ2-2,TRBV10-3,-,CAISGTGAGDSGELFF,TGTGCCATCAGTGGTACGGGAGCAGGTGATTCCGGGGAGCTGTTTTTT
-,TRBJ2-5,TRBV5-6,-,CASSQRLDLPVKTQYF,TGTGCCAGCAGCCAAAGACTAGACCTCCCGGTCAAGACCCAGTACTTC
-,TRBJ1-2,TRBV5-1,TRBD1,CASSPLVGQGANGYTF,TGCGCCAGCAGCCCCCTGGTGGGACAGGGGGCTAATGGCTACACCTTC
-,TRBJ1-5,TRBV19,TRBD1,CASREGDRAYSNQPQHF,TGTGCCAGTAGGGAAGGGGACAGAGCGTATAGCAATCAGCCCCAGCATTTT
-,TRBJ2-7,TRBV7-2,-,CASSLVDEQYF,TGTGCCAGCAGCTTAGTAGACGAGCAGTACTTC
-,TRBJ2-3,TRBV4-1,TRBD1,CASSPGQGPRTDTQYF,TGCGCCAGCAGCCCCGGACAGGGGCCCCGCACAGATACGCAGTATTTT
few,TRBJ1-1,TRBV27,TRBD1,CASRTGALNTEAFF,TGTGCCAGCCGGACAGGGGCCTTGAACACTGAAGCTTTCTTT
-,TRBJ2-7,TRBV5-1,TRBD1,CASSPTGQGYEQYF,TGCGCCAGCAGCCCCACGGGACAGGGTTACGAGCAGTACTTC
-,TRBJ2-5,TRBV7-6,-,CASSLAQLQETQYF,TGTGCCAGCAGCTTAGCGCAACTACAAGAGACCCAGTACTTC
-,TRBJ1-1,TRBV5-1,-,CASSLTGKGNTEAFF,TGCGCCAGCAGCTTGACAGGGAAGGGGAACACTGAAGCTTTCTTT
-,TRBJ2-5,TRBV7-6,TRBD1,CASSLGQGQETQYF,TGTGCCAGCAGCTTAGGACAGGGACAAGAGACCCAGTACTTC
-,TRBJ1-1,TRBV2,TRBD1,CASNLQGQGDTEAFF,TGTGCCAGCAACCTACAGGGACAGGGGGACACTGAAGCTTTCTTT
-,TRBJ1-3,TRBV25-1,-,CASSKQGRNTIYF,TGTGCCAGCAGTAAACAGGGAAGAAACACCATATATTTT
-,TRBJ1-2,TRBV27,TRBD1,CASSPDRANNYGYTF,TGTGCCAGCAGCCCGGACAGGGCTAACAACTATGGCTACACCTTC
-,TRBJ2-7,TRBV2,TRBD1,CASSSDRAQQYF,TGTGCCAGCAGTTCCGACAGGGCACAGCAGTACTTC
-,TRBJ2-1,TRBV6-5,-,CASSYNRNEQFF,TGTGCCAGCAGTTACAACAGAAATGAGCAGTTCTTC
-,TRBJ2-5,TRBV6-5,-,CASREGETQYF,TGTGCCAGCAGAGAGGGAGAGACCCAGTACTTC
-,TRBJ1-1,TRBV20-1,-,CSAFKNTEAFF,TGCAGTGCTTTCAAGAACACTGAAGCTTTCTTT
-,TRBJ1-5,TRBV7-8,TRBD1,CASSLTGTEVNQPQHF,TGTGCCAGCAGCTTAACAGGGACAGAGGTGAATCAGCCCCAGCATTTT
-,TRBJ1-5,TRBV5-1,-,CASSLGGVQPQHF,TGCGCCAGCAGCCTGGGGGGGGTTCAGCCCCAGCATTTT
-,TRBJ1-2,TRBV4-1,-,CASSHQGPPANYGYTF,TGCGCCAGCAGCCACCAGGGCCCTCCAGCTAACTATGGCTACACCTTC
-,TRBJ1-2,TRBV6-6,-,CASSYGPSNYGYTF,TGTGCCAGCAGTTACGGGCCTTCTAACTATGGCTACACCTTC
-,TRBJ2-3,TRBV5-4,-,CASSLPGALNTQYF,TGTGCCAGCAGCTTACCGGGTGCTTTGAATACGCAGTATTTT
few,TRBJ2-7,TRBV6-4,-,CASSDLDNSYEQYF,TGTGCCAGCAGTGACCTGGACAACTCCTACGAGCAGTACTTC
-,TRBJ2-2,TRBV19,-,CASSPRGSNTGELFF,TGTGCCAGTAGTCCCCGGGGGTCGAACACCGGGGAGCTGTTTTTT
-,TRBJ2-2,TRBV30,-,CAWTRQAGTGELFF,TGTGCCTGGACTAGACAGGCGGGCACCGGGGAGCTGTTTTTT
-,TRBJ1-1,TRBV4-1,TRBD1,CASSHQQGDNTEAFF,TGCGCCAGCAGCCATCAACAGGGGGACAACACTGAAGCTTTCTTT
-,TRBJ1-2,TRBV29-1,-,CSVGGLGDYGYTF,TGCAGCGTTGGAGGGCTTGGGGACTATGGCTACACCTTC
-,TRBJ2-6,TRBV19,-,CASTPAERPRGANVLTF,TGTGCCAGTACCCCCGCGGAACGGCCTAGAGGGGCCAACGTCCTGACTTTC
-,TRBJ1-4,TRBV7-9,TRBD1,CSSSPRTGASATNEKLFF,TGTTCCAGCAGCCCCCGGACAGGCGCTTCTGCAACTAATGAAAAACTGTTTTTT
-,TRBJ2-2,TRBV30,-,CAWRPGPGGTGELFF,TGTGCCTGGAGACCGGGACCCGGGGGAACCGGGGAGCTGTTTTTT
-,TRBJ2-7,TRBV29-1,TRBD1,CSVSRGRDRTIYEQYF,TGCAGCGTCTCAAGGGGCCGGGACAGGACAATCTACGAGCAGTACTTC
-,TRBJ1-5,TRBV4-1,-,CASSQDGGALQPQHF,TGCGCCAGCAGCCAAGATGGGGGGGCTTTACAGCCCCAGCATTTT
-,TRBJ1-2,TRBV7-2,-,CASSLEAGRGYTF,TGTGCCAGCAGCTTAGAGGCAGGGAGGGGCTACACCTTC
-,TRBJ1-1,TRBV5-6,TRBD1,CASSFRDRGLVEAFF,TGTGCCAGCAGCTTCCGGGACAGGGGGCTCGTTGAAGCTTTCTTT
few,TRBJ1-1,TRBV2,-,CASSDRGKGNTEAFF,TGTGCCAGCAGTGATAGGGGGAAGGGGAACACTGAAGCTTTCTTT
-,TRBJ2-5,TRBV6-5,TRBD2,CASGTSGGAGTQYF,TGTGCCAGCGGCACTAGCGGGGGGGCAGGGACCCAGTACTTC
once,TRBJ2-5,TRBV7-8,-,CASNHPLDWTQYF,TGTGCCAGCAATCATCCCCTCGACTGGACCCAGTACTTC
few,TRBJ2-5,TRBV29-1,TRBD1,CSVGTGLQETQYF,TGCAGCGTTGGGACAGGCCTCCAAGAGACCCAGTACTTC
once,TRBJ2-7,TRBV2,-,CASSTNRYSYEQYF,TGTGCCAGCAGTACTAATAGATACTCCTACGAGCAGTACTTC
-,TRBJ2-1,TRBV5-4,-,CASSLLAGARGEQFF,TGTGCCAGCAGCTTGCTTGCGGGGGCCCGGGGTGAGCAGTTCTTC
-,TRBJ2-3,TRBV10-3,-,CAISEGREGTDTQYF,TGTGCCATCAGTGAGGGCAGGGAAGGCACAGATACGCAGTATTTT
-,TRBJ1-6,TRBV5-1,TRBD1,CASSPALGQINSPLHF,TGCGCCAGCAGCCCCGCACTGGGACAGATTAATTCACCCCTCCACTTT
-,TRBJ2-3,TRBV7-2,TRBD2,CASSSTTSLNTQYF,TGTGCCAGCAGCTCCACGACTAGCCTGAATACGCAGTATTTT
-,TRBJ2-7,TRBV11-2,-,CASSLGRGYIYEQYF,TGTGCCAGCAGCTTAGGTAGAGGCTATATCTACGAGCAGTACTTC
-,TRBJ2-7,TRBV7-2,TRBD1,CASSLATGQGFYEQYF,TGTGCCAGCAGCTTAGCTACGGGACAGGGGTTCTACGAGCAGTACTTC
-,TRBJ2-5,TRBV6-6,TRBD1,CASSSGQATAETQYF,TGTGCCAGCAGTTCGGGACAGGCGACCGCAGAGACCCAGTACTTC
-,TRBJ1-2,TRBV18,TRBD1,CASSPPGGNYGYTF,TGTGCCAGCTCACCGCCAGGGGGCAACTATGGCTACACCTTC
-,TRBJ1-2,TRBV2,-,CASSGLETGYTF,TGTGCCAGCAGCGGACTTGAGACAGGCTACACCTTC